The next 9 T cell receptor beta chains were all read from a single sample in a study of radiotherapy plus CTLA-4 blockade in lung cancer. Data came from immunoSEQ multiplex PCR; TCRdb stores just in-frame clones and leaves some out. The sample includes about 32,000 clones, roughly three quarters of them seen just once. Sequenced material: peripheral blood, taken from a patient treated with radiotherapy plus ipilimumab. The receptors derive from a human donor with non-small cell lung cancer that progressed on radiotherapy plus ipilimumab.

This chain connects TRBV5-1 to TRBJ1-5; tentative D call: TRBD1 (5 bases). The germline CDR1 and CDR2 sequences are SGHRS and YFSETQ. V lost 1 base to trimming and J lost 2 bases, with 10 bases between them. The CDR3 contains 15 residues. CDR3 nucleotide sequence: TGCGCCAGCAGCTTGACGGGGACCGGCAATCAGCCCCAGCATTTT. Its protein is CASSLTGTGNQPQHF.

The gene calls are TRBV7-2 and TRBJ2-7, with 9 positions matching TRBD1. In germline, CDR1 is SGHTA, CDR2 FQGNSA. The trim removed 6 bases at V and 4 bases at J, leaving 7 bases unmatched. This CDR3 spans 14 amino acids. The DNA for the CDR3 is TGTGCCAGCAGGAGAACAGGGGGCATGTACGAGCAGTACTTC. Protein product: CASRRTGGMYEQYF. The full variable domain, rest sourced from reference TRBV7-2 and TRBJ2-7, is GAGVSQSPSNKVTEKGKDVELRCDPISGHTALYWYRQSLGQGLEFLIYFQGNSAPDKSGLPSDRFSAERTGGSVSTLTIQRTQQEDSAVYLCASRRTGGMYEQYFGPGTRLTVT.

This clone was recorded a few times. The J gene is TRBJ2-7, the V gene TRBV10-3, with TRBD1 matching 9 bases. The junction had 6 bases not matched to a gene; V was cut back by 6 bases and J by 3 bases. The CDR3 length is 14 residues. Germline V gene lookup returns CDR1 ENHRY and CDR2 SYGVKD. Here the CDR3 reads CAIRGDRANYEQYF. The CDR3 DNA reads TGTGCCATCAGGGGGGACAGGGCCAACTACGAGCAGTACTTC.

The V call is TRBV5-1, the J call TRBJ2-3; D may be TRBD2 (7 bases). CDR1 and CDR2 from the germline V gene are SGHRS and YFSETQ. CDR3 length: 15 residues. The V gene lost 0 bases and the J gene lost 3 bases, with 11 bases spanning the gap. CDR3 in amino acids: CASSLVRGATDTQYF. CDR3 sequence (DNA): TGCGCCAGCAGCTTGGTCCGGGGGGCAACAGATACGCAGTATTTT.

CDR3 amino acids: CASSPDRQQRAFF. The CDR3 DNA is TGTGCCAGCAGCCCGGACAGGCAGCAGCGAGCTTTCTTT. The V call is TRBV7-3, the J call TRBJ1-1; 7 bases fit TRBD1. V gave up 5 bases and J gave up 10 bases; unmatched junction bases: 10. The CDR3 spans 13 residues. Germline V gene lookup returns CDR1 SGHTA and CDR2 FQGTGA.

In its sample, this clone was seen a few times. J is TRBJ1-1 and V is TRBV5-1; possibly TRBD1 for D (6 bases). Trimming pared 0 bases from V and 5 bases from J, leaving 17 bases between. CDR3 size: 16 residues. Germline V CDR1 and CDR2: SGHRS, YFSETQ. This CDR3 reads CASSLGLGGQETEAFF. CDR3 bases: TGCGCCAGCAGCTTGGGATTGGGGGGCCAGGAGACTGAAGCTTTCTTT.

The CDR3 reads CASSVSGQDTQYF. The CDR3 nucleotides read TGTGCCAGCAGCGTTAGCGGGCAAGATACGCAGTATTTT. The chain has TRBV7-2 and TRBJ2-3; 7 bases align to TRBD2. CDR1 SGHTA and CDR2 FQGNSA come from the germline V gene. V lost 5 bases, J lost 5 bases, and 4 bases stayed unmatched. There are 13 residues in the CDR3.

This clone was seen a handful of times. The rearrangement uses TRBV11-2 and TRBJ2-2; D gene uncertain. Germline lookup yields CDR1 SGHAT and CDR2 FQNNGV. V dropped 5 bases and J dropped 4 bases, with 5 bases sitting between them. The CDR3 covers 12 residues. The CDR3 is CASSGLTGELFF. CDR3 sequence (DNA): TGTGCCAGCAGCGGGCTCACCGGGGAGCTGTTTTTT.

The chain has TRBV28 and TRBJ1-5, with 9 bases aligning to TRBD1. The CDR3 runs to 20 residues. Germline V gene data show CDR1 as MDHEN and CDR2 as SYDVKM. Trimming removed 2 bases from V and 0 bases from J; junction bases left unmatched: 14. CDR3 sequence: CASSLPPWTGASYSNQPQHF. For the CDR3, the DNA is TGTGCCAGCAGTTTACCTCCCTGGACAGGGGCGAGCTATAGCAATCAGCCCCAGCATTTT.